These T cell receptor beta chains were read from a single sample in a study of cytomegalovirus exposure and HLA in healthy donors. Produced via immunoSEQ multiplex PCR; TCRdb's table is partial and in-frame only. Among fewer than 200,000 clones listed, about 81% were seen once. The sequenced sample consisted of PBMCs. Receptors were obtained from a woman aged 50 to 60 in good health and CMV-seropositive. The CDR3 runs from the conserved cysteine through the conserved F or W. A D gene is named only where the DNA matches it firmly. A clone size is listed for some rows: how often the clone was seen (once, few, many), or a class if it is expanded.

D	V	size	J	DNA	CDR3
TRBD1	TRBV5-1	-	TRBJ2-5	TGCGCCAGCAGCTTGTCAGGGGGCCGCGAGACCCAGTACTTC	CASSLSGGRETQYF
-	TRBV4-1	-	TRBJ1-5	TGCGCCAGCAGCCAAGATCCAGCATACAGACAGCCCCAGCATTTT	CASSQDPAYRQPQHF
-	TRBV7-6	-	TRBJ2-1	TGTGCCAGCAGCTTAGGAGGCGGGGGCCGTGGCTACAATGAGCAGTTCTTC	CASSLGGGGRGYNEQFF
-	TRBV7-9	-	TRBJ1-1	TGTGCCAGCAGCCTTCAGGGAGAAGCTTTCTTT	CASSLQGEAFF
TRBD1	TRBV5-1	few	TRBJ1-2	TGCGCCAGCAGCTTGGGAAGGACAGGGGGCCTTCACTATGGCTACACCTTC	CASSLGRTGGLHYGYTF
-	TRBV5-4	-	TRBJ1-2	TGTGCCAGCAGCCCAACAGGGTTATATGGCTACACCTTC	CASSPTGLYGYTF
TRBD2	TRBV5-1	-	TRBJ2-3	TGCGCCAGCAGCTTGGGCCTAGCGGGGACCACAGATACGCAGTATTTT	CASSLGLAGTTDTQYF
-	TRBV5-4	-	TRBJ1-2	TGTGCCAGCAGCTTCACCGGGGTAGGGGGCTACACCTTC	CASSFTGVGGYTF
-	TRBV2	-	TRBJ1-5	TGTGCCAGCAGTGTGGGCAGGGTCCACAATCAGCCCCAGCATTTT	CASSVGRVHNQPQHF
-	TRBV30	-	TRBJ1-5	TGTGCCTGGAGTGTGGACACAAGCAATCAGCCCCAGCATTTT	CAWSVDTSNQPQHF
TRBD2	TRBV9	-	TRBJ2-3	TGTGCCAGCAGCTTCCTTAGCGGGGGGGCAGATACGCAGTATTTT	CASSFLSGGADTQYF
-	TRBV5-1	-	TRBJ1-1	TGCGCCAGCAGTCAGGGTCGGGGGGCCTTGAACACTGAAGCTTTCTTT	CASSQGRGALNTEAFF
TRBD1	TRBV29-1	few	TRBJ1-1	TGCAGCGTCCAGGGGGGGACAGGGAACACTGAAGCTTTCTTT	CSVQGGTGNTEAFF
TRBD2	TRBV6-1	few	TRBJ2-1	TGTGCCAGCAGTGAAGGTCGGACTAGGGACGAGCAGTTCTTC	CASSEGRTRDEQFF
TRBD1	TRBV18	-	TRBJ1-1	TGTGCCAGCTCGACGATGGGACAGGGGAGCGCTGAAGCTTTCTTT	CASSTMGQGSAEAFF
-	TRBV2	once	TRBJ1-3	TGTGCCAGCTCCGGCGGCAGGGGAAATGGAAACACCATATATTTT	CASSGGRGNGNTIYF
TRBD1	TRBV10-2	-	TRBJ1-1	TGCGCCAGCAGTGAGGGGCAGGGGGCGCCCACTGAAGCTTTCTTT	CASSEGQGAPTEAFF
TRBD2	TRBV9	-	TRBJ2-1	TGTGCCAGCAGCGTTTGGGCTAGCGGGGGGAATGAGCAGTTCTTC	CASSVWASGGNEQFF
TRBD2	TRBV5-1	few	TRBJ2-1	TGCGCCAGCAGCCGGCAGACAACCGGGACTAGCAATGAGCAGTTCTTC	CASSRQTTGTSNEQFF
-	TRBV6-5	once	TRBJ1-2	TGTGCCAGCAGTTACGACTGGGTGTCGGGAGGCTACACCTTC	CASSYDWVSGGYTF
TRBD1	TRBV7-8	-	TRBJ2-5	TGTGCCAGCAGCTTCGGACAGGGAGAGACCCAGTACTTC	CASSFGQGETQYF
TRBD2	TRBV7-8	-	TRBJ2-1	TGTGCCAGCAAACTAGCGGGGGGGTTTTACAATGAGCAGTTCTTC	CASKLAGGFYNEQFF
TRBD1	TRBV6-6	-	TRBJ1-2	TGTGCCAGCGCCCACAGGGGGGTCGGCTACACCTTC	CASAHRGVGYTF
TRBD1	TRBV27	-	TRBJ1-5	TGTGCCAGCAGTTTAAGGGGGCCCAATCAGCCCCAGCATTTT	CASSLRGPNQPQHF
TRBD1	TRBV30	-	TRBJ2-3	TGTGCCTGGATGAGCGACAGGGTAATAGATACGCAGTATTTT	CAWMSDRVIDTQYF
-	TRBV2	-	TRBJ1-2	TGTGCCAGCAGTGAGGGGGAGGGGTATGGCTACACCTTC	CASSEGEGYGYTF
-	TRBV18	-	TRBJ1-1	TGTGCCAGCTCGCGGGGCGGGGGATTGGTAACTGAAGCTTTCTTT	CASSRGGGLVTEAFF
TRBD1	TRBV5-1	-	TRBJ1-6	TGCGCCAGCAGCGGCGGACAGGGAAGTACCTATAATTCACCCCTCCACTTT	CASSGGQGSTYNSPLHF
-	TRBV6-5	-	TRBJ1-6	TGTGCCAGCACCCGCGGTCACCGGGATTCACCCCTCCACTTT	CASTRGHRDSPLHF
-	TRBV4-1	-	TRBJ1-4	TGCGCCAGCAGCCAACGTATCGGGGGGGATGAAAAACTGTTTTTT	CASSQRIGGDEKLFF
-	TRBV5-1	-	TRBJ1-2	TGCGCCAGCAGCGGGGGGACTAACTATGGCTACACCTTC	CASSGGTNYGYTF
-	TRBV9	-	TRBJ1-5	TGTGCCAGCAGCGTAGGGACAGACAATCAGCCCCAGCATTTT	CASSVGTDNQPQHF
TRBD1	TRBV30	-	TRBJ1-2	TGTGCCTGGAACAGGGGGACCGATGGCTACACCTTC	CAWNRGTDGYTF
TRBD1	TRBV5-1	-	TRBJ1-3	TGCGCCAGCAGCTTGGCCACGACAGGGTTTGGAAACACCATATATTTT	CASSLATTGFGNTIYF
-	TRBV19	once	TRBJ1-2	TGTGCCAGTAGTATAGGGACCGGGACTGGTTATGGCTACACCTTC	CASSIGTGTGYGYTF
TRBD1	TRBV6-5	-	TRBJ1-2	TGTGCCAGCAGCTGGGACAGGACTTCCAACTATGGCTACACCTTC	CASSWDRTSNYGYTF
-	TRBV5-4	few	TRBJ1-3	TGTGCCAGCAGTAGCGGAAACACCATATATTTT	CASSSGNTIYF
-	TRBV20-1	few	TRBJ1-1	TGCAGTTCGAGCAGGGGCACTGAAGCTTTCTTT	CSSSRGTEAFF
TRBD2	TRBV6-6	-	TRBJ2-7	TGTGCCAGCGGACCTAGCGGGACTTATTACGAGCAGTACTTC	CASGPSGTYYEQYF
-	TRBV6-5	few	TRBJ1-1	TGTGCCAGCAGTTTCTCACCGCGGTACACTGAAGCTTTCTTT	CASSFSPRYTEAFF
-	TRBV2	-	TRBJ2-2	TGTGCCGTAGGGGGGGGGTCCGCGAACACCGGGGAGCTGTTTTTT	CAVGGGSANTGELFF